Shown below are 16 T cell receptor beta chains from a single sample sequenced in a study of PD-L1 blockade in urothelial cancer. The method was immunoSEQ multiplex PCR; TCRdb's version includes in-frame clones alone and lacks a portion of them. The sample contains about 120,000 clones, more than 70% of which appear only once. The time point is: peripheral blood 6 weeks after treatment start. Sequencing was performed on PBMCs, taken around atezolizumab (anti-PD-L1) treatment. The source is a man aged 50 to 60 with urothelial cancer.

V is TRBV18 and J is TRBJ1-1; 8 nucleotides agree with TRBD1. The germline CDR1 and CDR2 sequences are KGHSH and LQKENI. The CDR3 has 15 residues. Losses at the gene ends were 3 bases for V and 6 bases for J; bases not matched to a gene: 9. CDR3 residues: CASSPTGGDTSEAFF. The CDR3 DNA reads as TGTGCCAGCTCACCCACAGGGGGTGATACCTCTGAAGCTTTCTTT. The whole variable domain, filled in from reference TRBV18 and TRBJ1-1, reads NAGVMQNPRHLVRRRGQEARLRCSPMKGHSHVYWYRQLPEEGLKFMVYLQKENIIDESGMPKERFSAEFPKEGPSILRIQQVVRGDSAAYFCASSPTGGDTSEAFFGQGTRLTVV.

CDR3 amino acids: CAWVVKGRGNQPQHF. The CDR3 DNA reads as TGTGCCTGGGTTGTGAAGGGCAGGGGCAATCAGCCCCAGCATTTT. The gene calls are TRBV30 and TRBJ1-5; D possibly corresponds to TRBD1 (5 bases). Germline V gene lookup returns CDR1 GTSNPN and CDR2 SVGIG (reference sequence). Trimming took 5 bases from V and 2 from J, leaving 16 bases between them. This CDR3 spans 15 amino acids.

The V and J genes are TRBV19 and TRBJ1-5, with D possibly matching TRBD1 (6 bases). CDR3 length equals 17 residues. V lost 4 bases to trimming and J lost 0 bases, with 16 bases between them. Germline V CDR1 and CDR2: LNHDA, SQIVND (reference sequence). The CDR3 DNA sequence: TGTGCCAGTAGTAGAGGGGGGGGGCGAAATAGCAATCAGCCCCAGCATTTT. Its translation: CASSRGGGRNSNQPQHF. The full variable domain, completed using reference TRBV19 and TRBJ1-5, is DGGITQSPKYLFRKEGQNVTLSCEQNLNHDAMYWYRQDPGQGLRLIYYSQIVNDFQKGDIAEGYSVSREKKESFPLTVTSAQKNPTAFYLCASSRGGGRNSNQPQHFGDGTRLSIL.

The genes are TRBV6-5 and TRBJ2-7, with 10 bases identical to TRBD1. The CDR3 consists of 13 residues. Unmatched junction bases numbered 4, after V lost 6 bases and J lost 5 bases. Germline values: CDR1 MNHEY, CDR2 SVGAGI. The CDR3 DNA follows: TGTGCCAGCAGCCAGACAGGGGGCCACGAGCAGTACTTC. Translated: CASSQTGGHEQYF.

V usage is TRBV6-1 and J usage is TRBJ1-5; 8 bases match TRBD1. The V and J ends lost 2 bases and 5 bases, in that order; junction bases with no gene match: 8. Looked up from germline, CDR1 is MNHNS and CDR2 is SASEGT. This CDR3 spans 16 amino acids. Here the CDR3 DNA reads TGTGCCAGCAGTGAACGGGCTCACAGGGGGGATCAGCCCCAGCATTTT. It translates to CASSERAHRGDQPQHF.

The chain couples TRBV11-2 to TRBJ2-1; 10 positions match TRBD2. This CDR3 is built from 16 residues. V dropped 5 bases and J dropped 9; count of bases not matched to a gene: 13. Germline-derived CDR1 and CDR2 are SGHAT and FQNNGV. The CDR3 DNA sequence: TGTGCCAGCAGCCTCCAAGGACTAGCGGTTGAATTTGAGCAGTTCTTC. This gives the protein CASSLQGLAVEFEQFF.

DNA for the CDR3: TGTGCCAGCAGTTTATTGGTAGCGGGAGGGTACAATGAGCAGTTCTTC. As protein: CASSLLVAGGYNEQFF. The V and J genes are TRBV28 and TRBJ2-1, with 11 bases identical to TRBD2. CDR1 and CDR2 from the germline V gene are MDHEN and SYDVKM. V shed 1 base, J shed 4 bases, and the junction held 3 bases outside the gene matches. The CDR3 is made up of 16 amino acids.

The chain recombines TRBV29-1 with TRBJ1-5, with 7 bases matching TRBD1. The germline V gene has CDR1 SQVTM and CDR2 ANQGSEA. CDR3 length: 14 residues. Trimming cost V 4 bases and J 0 bases; bases outside gene matches: 3. The CDR3 sequence: CSVVGTDSNQPQHF. The CDR3 nucleotides read TGCAGCGTTGTAGGGACAGATAGCAATCAGCCCCAGCATTTT.

The chain links TRBV18 to TRBJ2-1; the D is unclear. The CDR3 has 12 residues. Trimming left V 2 bases short and J 10 bases short, with 9 bases between. Germline lookup yields CDR1 KGHSH and CDR2 LQKENI. The CDR3 loop reads CASSPRLAEQFF. The CDR3 DNA follows: TGTGCCAGCTCACCAAGGTTAGCAGAGCAGTTCTTC.

This chain uses TRBV7-6 with TRBJ1-5; D perhaps matches TRBD1 (6 bases). The CDR3 is 16 residues long. The V end was cut by 3 bases, the J end by 1 base, with 13 bases between. Germline V gives CDR1 SGHVS, CDR2 FNYEAQ. The CDR3 sequence is CASSLNQGLSNQPQHF. The CDR3 bases are TGTGCCAGCAGCTTGAATCAGGGGCTGAGCAATCAGCCCCAGCATTTT.

This chain uses TRBV4-2 with TRBJ1-6; a possible D gene is TRBD1 (5 bases). There are 15 residues in the CDR3. The germline CDR1 and CDR2 sequences are LGHNA and YNFKEQ. V was pared by 3 bases and J by 8 bases, with 14 bases between. CDR3 in amino acids: CASSQQGAGDSPLHF. CDR3 sequence (DNA): TGTGCCAGCAGCCAGCAGGGAGCGGGTGATTCACCCCTCCACTTT.

This chain uses TRBV16 with TRBJ1-1, with TRBD1 matching over 7 bases. This CDR3 has 14 amino acids. J was trimmed by 6 bases and V by 0 bases; bases with no gene match: 4. Germline V gene sequence: CDR1 KGHSY, CDR2 FQNENV. The CDR3 is CASSQSTGMAEAFF. The CDR3 nucleotides are TGTGCCAGCAGCCAATCGACAGGGATGGCTGAAGCTTTCTTT.

V usage is TRBV6-1 and J usage is TRBJ1-4, with TRBD1 matching over 9 bases. Germline CDR1 and CDR2: MNHNS and SASEGT. The CDR3 consists of 16 residues. With 4 bases clipped from V and 5 bases from J, the junction kept 8 bases outside the gene matches. CDR3 loop: CASSALRDRANEKLFF. CDR3 sequence (DNA): TGTGCCAGCAGTGCTCTGAGGGACAGGGCAAATGAAAAACTGTTTTTT.

In nucleotides, the CDR3 is TGTGCCAGCAGCCAAGAATACTTGGTGTCACCCCTCCACTTT. This codes for CASSQEYLVSPLHF. This chain connects TRBV14 to TRBJ1-6; D ambiguous. CDR1 and CDR2 (germline): SGHDN, FVKESK. Trimming removed 0 bases from V and 10 bases from J, with 10 bases in between. The CDR3 extends over 14 amino acids.

This rearrangement joins TRBV30 to TRBJ2-1; TRBD2 agrees at 13 bases. CDR1 is GTSNPN and CDR2 is SVGIG in the germline V gene (reference sequence). The CDR3 has 14 residues. Trimming took 5 bases from V and 10 from J; bases not matched to a gene: 8. CDR3 region: CAWGLAGVRAEQFF. CDR3 sequence (DNA): TGTGCCTGGGGACTAGCGGGAGTCAGGGCCGAGCAGTTCTTC.

V is TRBV28 and J is TRBJ1-2; 7 bases are a match to TRBD1. The CDR3 loop spans 13 amino acids. J gave up 7 bases and V 2 bases, and 4 bases lay outside the gene matches. Germline assignment: CDR1 MDHEN and CDR2 SYDVKM. Here the CDR3 reads CASSLQGVGGYTF. DNA for the CDR3: TGTGCCAGCAGTTTACAGGGGGTCGGTGGCTACACCTTC.